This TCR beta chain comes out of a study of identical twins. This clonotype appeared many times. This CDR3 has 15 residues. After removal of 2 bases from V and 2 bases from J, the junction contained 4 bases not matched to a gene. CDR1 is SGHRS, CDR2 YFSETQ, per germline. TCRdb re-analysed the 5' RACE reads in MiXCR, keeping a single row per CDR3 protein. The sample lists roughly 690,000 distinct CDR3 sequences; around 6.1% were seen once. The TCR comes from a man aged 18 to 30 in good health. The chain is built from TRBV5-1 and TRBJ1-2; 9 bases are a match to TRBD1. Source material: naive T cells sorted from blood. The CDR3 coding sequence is TGCGCCAGCAGCTTTTTACAGGGGGCGAACTATGGCTACACCTTC. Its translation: CASSFLQGANYGYTF. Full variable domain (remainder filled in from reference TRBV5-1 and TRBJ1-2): KAGVTQTPRYLIKTRGQQVTLSCSPISGHRSVSWYQQTPGQGLQFLFEYFSETQRNKGNFPGRFSGRQFSNSRSEMNVSTLELGDSALYLCASSFLQGANYGYTFGSGTRLTVV.